The T cell receptor (beta chain) described here comes from a study of T cell repertoires in cytomegalovirus infection. At the level of the study: Public TCR beta signatures provided an indication of both CMV infection and a matching HLA type.

This CDR3 has 16 amino acids. V was pared by 5 bases and J by 2 bases, with 7 bases of the junction left unmatched. Germline CDR1 reads SEHNR; CDR2 reads FQNEAQ (reference sequence). One entry per CDR3 protein, called by TCRdb with MiXCR from the reads. The sample records 100,000 to 150,000 distinct CDR3 sequences, roughly a quarter being singletons. As for this clonotype: Its antigen is as yet unknown.

Study-wide results and caveats: Cumulative frequency (of public TCR beta family members) identified carriers of CMV plus the relevant HLA. Dominating the ex vivo response were TCR beta clonotypes that were CMV-specific and HLA-C-restricted.

Sequenced sample: PBMCs, sequenced either directly or after in vitro stimulation (not recorded which). The gene calls are TRBV7-9 and TRBJ2-3; 10 nucleotides align to TRBD1. This clonotype originated in a human donor in good health (CMV status not recorded). Some clones in this sample may be carry-over from other donors' samples. The CDR3 nucleotides are TGTGCCAGCAGCCTACCGGGACAGGGGAACACAGATACGCAGTATTTT. The encoded protein is CASSLPGQGNTDTQYF.